Presented here are 12 T cell receptor beta chains from one specimen sequenced in a study of T cell responses to AZD1222 COVID-19 vaccine. Only in-frame clones appear in the TCRdb table, and some are missing; sequencing was by immunoSEQ multiplex PCR. The sample has roughly 91,000 clones; about nine tenths are singletons. The sample was peripheral blood, taken on day 0 of AZD1222 vaccination. The receptors here all came from an adult in good health.

The gene calls are TRBV6-5 and TRBJ1-6; D gene uncertain. The CDR3 extends over 12 amino acids. CDR1 and CDR2 from the germline V gene are MNHEY and SVGAGI. V lost 2 bases and J 7 bases, leaving 3 bases between the germline ends. In DNA, the CDR3 is TGTGCCAGCAGTTACGGCAATTCACCCCTCCACTTT. Translation: CASSYGNSPLHF.

This clone was counted once. V usage is TRBV11-2 and J usage is TRBJ1-6; D may be TRBD1 (6 bases). This CDR3 spans 13 amino acids. Per the germline V gene, CDR1 is SGHAT and CDR2 is FQNNGV. Between the trimmed V and J ends, which lost 5 bases and 8 bases, there was a span of 10 bases. This CDR3 is CASSTYRDSPLHF. In DNA, the CDR3 is TGTGCCAGCAGCACATACAGGGATTCACCCCTCCACTTT. Full variable domain (missing parts from reference TRBV11-2 and TRBJ1-6): EAGVAQSPRYKIIEKRQSVAFWCNPISGHATLYWYQQILGQGPKLLIQFQNNGVVDDSQLPKDRFSAERLKGVDSTLKIQPAKLEDSAVYLCASSTYRDSPLHFGNGTRLTVT.

There are a few counts of this clone. The J gene is TRBJ2-5, the V gene TRBV18, with D possibly matching TRBD1 (5 bases). CDR1 KGHSH and CDR2 LQKENI come from the germline V gene. This CDR3 has 13 residues. The V end lost 2 bases, the J end lost 5 bases, and 9 bases lay between the germline ends. The CDR3 region has the DNA TGTGCCAGCTCACCATGGGGCCGGGAGACCCAGTACTTC. Protein: CASSPWGRETQYF.

This clone appeared once. The chain couples TRBV7-9 to TRBJ1-3, with D tentatively TRBD1 (5 bases). CDR1 and CDR2 from the germline V gene are SEHNR and FQNEAQ (reference sequence). Trimming left V 2 bases short and J 2 bases short, with 13 bases between. The CDR3 has 16 residues. The CDR3 coding sequence is TGTGCCAGCAGCTTAAGGGGTTCTGCGGCTGGAAACACCATATATTTT. It encodes CASSLRGSAAGNTIYF.

The rearrangement links TRBV12-5 to TRBJ2-6, with D maybe TRBD2 (6 bases). V was shortened by 5 bases and J by 4 bases, with 18 bases between the two germline ends. This CDR3 is built from 17 residues. Germline values: CDR1 LGHNT, CDR2 FRNRAP. Here the CDR3 reads CASGQEIGGRGANVLTF. The CDR3 DNA reads as TGTGCTAGTGGTCAAGAGATCGGGGGAAGAGGGGCCAACGTCCTGACTTTC.

The chain links TRBV4-1 to TRBJ2-7; 9 nucleotides match TRBD1. This CDR3 has 15 residues. The germline V gene has CDR1 MGHRA and CDR2 YSYEKL. J lost 1 base, V lost 4 bases, and 5 bases had no gene match. The DNA of the CDR3 is TGCGCCAGCAGCCGAACCGGGACAGGGTCCTACGAGCAGTACTTC. This sequence encodes CASSRTGTGSYEQYF.

V gene TRBV24-1 combines with J gene TRBJ2-1, with D perhaps assigned TRBD1 or TRBD2 (6 bases each). The CDR3 runs to 15 residues. CDR1 and CDR2 (germline): KGHDR, SFDVKD. V gave up 3 bases and J gave up 5 bases, with 13 bases separating them. The CDR3 DNA follows: TGTGCCACCAGTGATCCCCTTAGGGGGGACAATGAGCAGTTCTTC. Translation gives CATSDPLRGDNEQFF.

This chain links TRBV2 with TRBJ1-4, with 9 bases lining up with TRBD1. The CDR3 is 14 amino acids. Trimming took 3 bases from V and 10 from J; bases not matched to a gene: 6. Germline lookup yields CDR1 SNHLY and CDR2 FYNNEI. The CDR3 is CASSDRTGDRKLFF. The CDR3 DNA reads as TGTGCCAGCAGTGATCGGACAGGGGACCGAAAACTGTTTTTT.

The chain uses TRBV28 and TRBJ1-2; 7 bases are a match to TRBD1. V lost 3 bases and J lost 7; bases outside the gene matches: 11. This CDR3 contains 15 residues. CDR1 and CDR2 from the germline V gene are MDHEN and SYDVKM. This CDR3 reads CASSLLGGGAVGYTF. DNA of the CDR3: TGTGCCAGCAGTTTGCTTGGAGGGGGCGCGGTTGGCTACACCTTC.

J is TRBJ1-2 and V is TRBV19; 10 positions agree with TRBD1. The V and J ends lost 6 bases and 8 bases, in that order; junction bases with no gene match: 9. Germline lookup yields CDR1 LNHDA and CDR2 SQIVND (reference sequence). There are 14 residues in the CDR3. As DNA, the CDR3 is TGTGCCAGTAGCGAGGCGGGACAGGGGTACGGCTACACCTTC. Its protein product is CASSEAGQGYGYTF. The full variable domain, in which reference TRBV19 and TRBJ1-2 provide the parts outside the CDR3, is DGGITQSPKYLFRKEGQNVTLSCEQNLNHDAMYWYRQDPGQGLRLIYYSQIVNDFQKGDIAEGYSVSREKKESFPLTVTSAQKNPTAFYLCASSEAGQGYGYTFGSGTRLTVV.

V usage is TRBV7-9 and J usage is TRBJ1-3; D ambiguous. V was cut by 10 bases and J by 0 bases, with 10 bases left in between. The CDR3 loop spans 13 amino acids. Germline CDR1 and CDR2: SEHNR and FQNEAQ (reference sequence). In DNA form, the CDR3 reads TGTGCCACCCAGATGAGCTCTGGAAACACCATATATTTT. It codes for CATQMSSGNTIYF.

The CDR3, as DNA: TGTGCCAGCAGTTCTAGCGGGAGAGTCACTGGGGCCAACGTCCTGACTTTC. This gives the protein CASSSSGRVTGANVLTF. The gene calls are TRBV2 and TRBJ2-6; TRBD2 matches at 10 bases. Germline V gene data show CDR1 as SNHLY and CDR2 as FYNNEI. V lost 5 bases to trimming and J lost 2 bases; unmatched junction nucleotides: 6. The length of the CDR3 is 17 residues.